What follows are 10 T cell receptor beta chains derived from one specimen sequenced in a study of blood T cell repertoires in COVID-19 (dated by TCRdb to the early 2020s). Receptor amplification or capture employed the immunoSEQ multiplex PCR assay. The table was pulled from immuneACCESS by TCRdb, which kept in-frame rearrangements only. Such tables lose some clones; where checked, under half of the loss comes from unresolved V genes, and the rest has no known cause. The sample contains about 190,000 clones, approximately 81% of them found a single time. The ten largest clones capture less than 20% of the sample. Sequencing was carried out using peripheral blood. Every receptor here comes from a human donor in a cohort sampled during active COVID-19.

The chain is built from TRBV29-1 and TRBJ2-7; D might be TRBD2 (5 bases). The CDR3 has 13 amino acids. The V end lost 4 bases, the J end lost 2 bases, and 12 bases lay between the germline ends. Looked up from germline, CDR1 is SQVTM and CDR2 is ANQGSEA. CDR3 coding DNA: TGCAGCGTTGCCTTATCCGGGACCTACGAGCAGTACTTC. Translation: CSVALSGTYEQYF.

The chain joins TRBV6-4 to TRBJ2-3; 7 positions agree with TRBD1. CDR3 length: 14 amino acids. In germline, CDR1 is MRHNA, CDR2 SNTAGT. The ends lost 10 bases at V and 4 bases at J; junction bases unmatched: 11. CDR3 in amino acids: CANPCDRVPDTQYF. The CDR3, as DNA: TGTGCCAACCCGTGTGACAGGGTTCCAGATACGCAGTATTTT.

The V call is TRBV10-3, the J call TRBJ2-3; 14 positions match TRBD2. The CDR3 runs to 15 residues. Germline V CDR1 and CDR2: ENHRY, SYGVKD. The V and J ends lost 10 bases and 0 bases, in that order; junction bases with no gene match: 3. CDR3 bases: TGTGCCACACGACTAGCGGGAGGGAGCACAGATACGCAGTATTTT. This encodes CATRLAGGSTDTQYF.

This sequence joins TRBV11-2 and TRBJ2-1; 9 positions match TRBD1. V lost 4 bases and J lost 8; bases outside the gene matches: 6. Germline CDR1 is SGHAT and CDR2 is FQNNGV. The CDR3 is 14 amino acids. CDR3 nucleotide sequence: TGTGCCAGCAGCTGGGGACAGGGACCGTATGAGCAGTTCTTC. Protein product: CASSWGQGPYEQFF.

This sequence joins TRBV5-1 and TRBJ1-2; D unresolved. Germline-derived CDR1 and CDR2 are SGHRS and YFSETQ. This CDR3 region has 16 residues. Trimming took 4 bases from V and 2 from J, leaving 18 bases between them. The CDR3 DNA reads TGCGCCAGCAGCCTCGGTAATCCGATTCGGAACTATGGCTACACCTTC. Translation gives CASSLGNPIRNYGYTF. The whole variable domain, remainder taken from reference TRBV5-1 and TRBJ1-2, is KAGVTQTPRYLIKTRGQQVTLSCSPISGHRSVSWYQQTPGQGLQFLFEYFSETQRNKGNFPGRFSGRQFSNSRSEMNVSTLELGDSALYLCASSLGNPIRNYGYTFGSGTRLTVV.

CDR3 nucleotide sequence: TGTGCCAGCAGCCTGGACAGCAACACTGAAGCTTTCTTT. This encodes CASSLDSNTEAFF. V usage is TRBV7-9 and J usage is TRBJ1-1; tentatively, D is TRBD1 (6 bases). The CDR3 contains 13 residues. V dropped 5 bases and J dropped 2 bases, with 9 bases sitting between them. Germline values: CDR1 SEHNR, CDR2 FQNEAQ (reference sequence).

This clone was seen just once. The chain couples TRBV12-3 or TRBV12-4 to TRBJ2-2; D uncertain. The V end lost 3 bases, the J end lost 5 bases, and 7 bases lay between the germline ends. CDR3 length equals 13 residues. The CDR3 DNA reads TGTGCCAGCAGTTTGGTGAGAACCGGGGAGCTGTTTTTT. Translating gives CASSLVRTGELFF.

This chain links TRBV5-1 with TRBJ2-2, with 8 bases that match TRBD2. J was trimmed by 0 bases and V by 4 bases; bases with no gene match: 2. Germline V gene lookup returns CDR1 SGHRS and CDR2 YFSETQ. This CDR3 is built from 15 residues. As DNA, the CDR3 is TGCGCCAGCAGCCAACTAGCGGCGAACACCGGGGAGCTGTTTTTT. Its protein product is CASSQLAANTGELFF.

The rearrangement links TRBV6-2 or TRBV6-3 to TRBJ2-2; D unclear. The CDR3 totals 15 residues. Deletions cut 0 bases from V and 1 base from J, with 6 bases between. Germline V gene sequence: CDR1 MNHEY, CDR2 SVGEGT. The CDR3 sequence: CASSYSIRNTGELFF. The CDR3 nucleotides are TGTGCCAGCAGTTACTCAATCAGGAACACCGGGGAGCTGTTTTTT.

The V call is TRBV3-1 (or the pseudogene TRBV3-2), the J call TRBJ1-2; D not certain. Germline V lookup: CDR1 LGHDT, CDR2 YNNKEL (reference sequence). V shed 1 base and J shed 2 bases, with 8 bases lying between them. The CDR3 sequence is 14 residues long. This CDR3 reads CASSQASQNYGYTF. The CDR3 DNA reads as TGTGCCAGCAGCCAAGCGTCGCAGAACTATGGCTACACCTTC.